Each of the 12 T cell receptor beta chains below was sequenced from the same sample in a study of tumor-infiltrating lymphocytes in oesophageal squamous cell carcinoma. TCRdb ran MiXCR on the PCR reads and lists one entry per CDR3 protein. This sample has some 22,000 distinct CDR3 sequences; around 39% occur once, and the top ten carry over 10%. Source material: esophageal tumor tissue. The receptors were sampled from a male donor with esophageal squamous cell carcinoma.

The V and J genes are TRBV2 and TRBJ2-5; D perhaps matches TRBD2 (6 bases). The J call could be wrong; TRBJ2-1 is a better fit for the DNA end. The CDR3 contains 14 residues. The V gene's germline CDR1 is SNHLY and CDR2 FYNNEI. The CDR3 is CASTFGGKLNEQFF. The CDR3 DNA sequence: TGTGCCAGCACCTTTGGGGGGAAACTCAATGAGCAGTTCTTC.

Ten or more counts support this clonotype. This chain links TRBV7-9 with TRBJ1-2, with 8 bases identical to TRBD1. V lost 1 base, J lost 4 bases, and 2 bases stayed unmatched. CDR1 and CDR2 (germline): SEHNR, FQNEAQ (reference sequence). The CDR3 has 14 residues. In DNA form, the CDR3 reads TGTGCCAGCAGCTTAGGACAGGGGACCTATGGCTACACCTTC. This gives the protein CASSLGQGTYGYTF.

This clonotype was recorded at least ten times. The chain uses TRBV28 and TRBJ1-6; 10 bases are a match to TRBD1. V gave up 6 bases and J gave up 9 bases; unmatched junction bases: 5. The CDR3 totals 14 residues. Germline-derived CDR1 and CDR2 are MDHEN and SYDVKM. CDR3 loop: CASRSTGGISPLHF. As DNA, the CDR3 is TGTGCCAGCAGGTCGACAGGGGGCATTTCACCCCTCCACTTT.

Comment on this clonotype: The conserved phenylalanine or tryptophan normally closing the CDR3 is absent here, so this likely arose from a read error. It is unclear where the CDR3 begins or ends on the DNA, so no DNA is shown, and the CDR3 is as TCRdb lists it. The genes are TRBV7-8 and TRBJ1-1. Germline V gene lookup returns CDR1 SGHVS and CDR2 FQNEAQ. The CDR3 is 16 residues long, ends included. This CDR3 reads CASRTLAGEAGGTSGQ.

The CDR3: CASSRQGWGTQYF. In DNA, the CDR3 is TGTGCCAGCAGCCGACAGGGCTGGGGGACCCAGTACTTC. The rearrangement links TRBV14 to TRBJ2-5; 7 nucleotides line up with TRBD1. The germline gives CDR1 SGHDN, CDR2 FVKESK. The CDR3 runs to 13 residues. Trimming took 4 bases from V and 7 from J; bases not matched to a gene: 6.

The chain joins TRBV4-1 to TRBJ2-3, with D perhaps matching TRBD2 (5 bases). Trimming cost V 0 bases and J 10 bases, with 20 bases left between them. Germline CDR1 MGHRA, CDR2 YSYEKL. The CDR3 is made up of 16 amino acids. DNA of the CDR3: TGCGCCAGCAGCCAAGATTTTAGCGTAGTCTCTCGGGCGCAGTATTTT. It yields the protein CASSQDFSVVSRAQYF.

This clonotype occurred many times. This CDR3 reads CASTQRDTEAFF. In DNA, the CDR3 is TGTGCCAGCACCCAGCGGGACACTGAAGCTTTCTTT. The rearrangement joins TRBV6-1 to TRBJ1-1; D gene uncertain. The V gene lost 7 bases and the J gene lost 3 bases, with 9 bases spanning the gap. From germline, CDR1 is MNHNS and CDR2 SASEGT. The CDR3 loop spans 12 amino acids.

The chain recombines TRBV6-1 with TRBJ2-5; TRBD2 aligns across 8 bases. The J call may be incorrect, as the DNA end agrees better with TRBJ2-7. The CDR3 has 15 residues. Germline V CDR1 and CDR2: MNHNS, SASEGT. In DNA form, the CDR3 reads TGTGCCAGCAGTGAAGTAGCGGGATCTAACTACGAGCAGTACTTC. Protein sequence: CASSEVAGSNYEQYF.

This clonotype has a count of ten or more. The chain links TRBV28 to TRBJ2-7, with D perhaps matching TRBD2 (6 bases). The CDR3 totals 15 residues. The V end was cut by 4 bases, the J end by 7 bases, with 20 bases between. In germline, CDR1 is MDHEN, CDR2 SYDVKM. The CDR3 coding sequence is TGTGCCAGCAGTTACCAAATAGCGGAAGACAATGAGCAGTACTTC. Its protein is CASSYQIAEDNEQYF.

Sample share makes this clonotype medium-sized. The rearrangement uses TRBV6-6 and TRBJ1-1; D call uncertain. V shed 2 bases and J shed 2 bases, with 6 bases lying between them. The CDR3 extends over 13 amino acids. Germline V CDR1 and CDR2: MNHNY, SVGAGI (reference sequence). In DNA form, the CDR3 reads TGTGCCAGCAGTTACCCCGGCAACACTGAAGCTTTCTTT. It yields the protein CASSYPGNTEAFF.

This clonotype was seen repeatedly, ten times or more. The V and J genes are TRBV28 and TRBJ1-1; D possibly corresponds to TRBD1 (6 bases). CDR3 length equals 15 residues. Germline values: CDR1 MDHEN, CDR2 SYDVKM. Trimming pared 2 bases from V and 2 bases from J, leaving 12 bases between. CDR3 coding DNA: TGTGCCAGCAGTTTACCCTACAGGGTCAACACTGAAGCTTTCTTT. Amino acids: CASSLPYRVNTEAFF.

Concerning this clonotype: No conserved phenylalanine or tryptophan ends this CDR3, so it is likely a read error. The DNA is left out, because the CDR3 cannot be placed on it with certainty; the CDR3 is given as TCRdb lists it. The chain links TRBV7-2 to TRBJ1-1. Germline loops: CDR1 SGHTA, CDR2 FQGNSA. The CDR3 length is 15 residues, termini included. The CDR3 here is CASSLYGPREQYFGP.